The 5 T cell receptor beta chains below were found in one sample sequenced in a study of blood T cell repertoires in COVID-19 (dated by TCRdb to 2018 to 2020). The library was made by the immunoSEQ multiplex PCR assay. This is the immuneACCESS table as TCRdb keeps it, with only in-frame sequences that have V and J called. A part of the clones is gone; compared with another copy, unresolved V genes explain less than half, and the rest is unexplained. The sample table records 90,000 to 100,000 clones; 84% of these occur just once. Just under 2% of the sample belongs to the ten largest clones. The sequenced sample consisted of peripheral blood. These receptors all stem from a man in his 70s with active or convalescent COVID-19.

The CDR3 DNA sequence: TGTGCCAGCAGCTCCAGACTGAACCCTACTTGGGAGCAGTACTTC. Encoded protein: CASSSRLNPTWEQYF. The chain uses TRBV7-8 and TRBJ2-7; D is unclear. CDR1 is SGHVS, CDR2 FQNEAQ, per germline. Trimming removed 4 bases at V and 7 bases at J, with 20 bases between. This CDR3 comprises 15 residues.

This clone was observed a handful of times. The chain has TRBV28 and TRBJ1-1; 7 bases agree with TRBD1. After removal of 4 bases from V and 5 bases from J, the junction contained 10 bases not matched to a gene. The CDR3 runs 15 residues. Germline CDR1 and CDR2: MDHEN and SYDVKM. This CDR3 reads CASSSGGGSWTEAFF. The CDR3 DNA sequence: TGTGCCAGCAGTTCGGGAGGGGGCTCATGGACTGAAGCTTTCTTT. The full variable domain, its missing parts supplied by reference TRBV28 and TRBJ1-1, is DVKVTQSSRYLVKRTGEKVFLECVQDMDHENMFWYRQDPGLGLRLIYFSYDVKMKEKGDIPEGYSVSREKKERFSLILESASTNQTSMYLCASSSGGGSWTEAFFGQGTRLTVV.

The V call is TRBV27, the J call TRBJ1-5, with 12 bases aligning to TRBD1. Germline CDR1 is MNHEY and CDR2 is SMNVEV (reference sequence). CDR3 length: 18 amino acids. V shed 4 bases, J shed 1 base, and the junction held 8 bases outside the gene matches. CDR3 coding DNA: TGTGCCAGCAGTTCAACCGGGACAGGGGGCACGAGCAATCAGCCCCAGCATTTT. Its translation is CASSSTGTGGTSNQPQHF.

V usage is TRBV20-1 and J usage is TRBJ1-1; D ambiguous. The ends were cut back, 3 bases at V and 4 bases at J, with 12 bases in the middle. Germline V CDR1 and CDR2: DFQATT, SNEGSKA (reference sequence). The CDR3 extends over 13 amino acids. The CDR3 bases are TGCAGTGCTAGTTTGGACTTGAGCACTGAAGCTTTCTTT. Translating it yields CSASLDLSTEAFF.

The rearrangement uses TRBV5-5 and TRBJ1-4, with D perhaps TRBD1 (5 bases). Germline V gene data show CDR1 as SGHKS and CDR2 as YYEKEE (reference sequence). V was shortened by 1 base and J by 3 bases, with 16 bases between the two germline ends. CDR3 length: 17 amino acids. The CDR3 region is CASSLQAGKNPNEKLFF. Written as DNA, the CDR3 is TGTGCCAGCAGCTTGCAGGCAGGGAAAAACCCTAATGAAAAACTGTTTTTT.